One and the same sample provided the 10 T cell receptor beta chains below, sequenced in a study of Graves' ophthalmopathy and Graves' hyperthyroidism. Amplification of the TCR beta CDR3 regions used RNA transcripts (as template). Investigators did first-round RT-PCR with HTBI primers, then second-round multiplex PCR. TCRdb redid the calling of the multiplex PCR reads with MiXCR, one entry per CDR3 protein. The data show 200,000 to 250,000 distinct CDR3 sequences, with just under 30% seen just once and approximately 8.2% held by the top ten. Material: peripheral blood. These receptors originate from a man in his fifties with Graves' ophthalmopathy.

This rearrangement joins TRBV6-2 or TRBV6-3 to TRBJ2-2; the D is unclear. Trimming removed 7 bases from V and 5 bases from J, with 8 bases in between. CDR3 size: 12 residues. Germline V gene data show CDR1 as MNHEY and CDR2 as SVGEGT. In nucleotides, the CDR3 is TGTGCCAGCAATGAGTTGACCGGGGAGCTGTTTTTT. Amino acid sequence: CASNELTGELFF.

The chain carries TRBV5-1 and TRBJ2-2; 11 bases line up with TRBD1. CDR1 is SGHRS and CDR2 is YFSETQ in the germline V gene. This CDR3 comprises 15 residues. V gave up 3 bases and J gave up 3 bases; unmatched junction bases: 1. The CDR3 region has the DNA TGCGCCAGCAGCTGGACAGGGGGCGACACCGGGGAGCTGTTTTTT. Translating it yields CASSWTGGDTGELFF. The whole variable domain, filled in from reference TRBV5-1 and TRBJ2-2, reads KAGVTQTPRYLIKTRGQQVTLSCSPISGHRSVSWYQQTPGQGLQFLFEYFSETQRNKGNFPGRFSGRQFSNSRSEMNVSTLELGDSALYLCASSWTGGDTGELFFGEGSRLTVL.

The sample holds many counts of this clonotype. J is TRBJ2-7 and V is TRBV28; D gene unclear. The CDR3 has 13 amino acids. Germline V CDR1 and CDR2: MDHEN, SYDVKM. Deletions cut 2 bases from V and 1 base from J, with 6 bases between. The chain's CDR3 is CASSLTDSYEQYF. In nucleotides, the CDR3 is TGTGCCAGCAGTTTAACAGATTCCTACGAGCAGTACTTC.

This clonotype was detected many times. The chain combines TRBV20-1 with TRBJ1-6; 7 bases map to TRBD1. CDR1 and CDR2 (germline): DFQATT, SNEGSKA (reference sequence). This CDR3 region has 14 residues. Trimming cost V 6 bases and J 8 bases; bases outside gene matches: 10. The DNA of the CDR3 is TGCAGTGCGGAAACCGGGACAGACCATTCACCCCTCCACTTT. It yields the protein CSAETGTDHSPLHF.

This chain joins TRBV6-5 and TRBJ2-4, with D unclear. Trimming took off 7 bases at V and 0 bases at J, with 7 bases between the two ends. The CDR3 runs to 13 residues. The V gene's germline CDR1 is MNHEY and CDR2 SVGAGI. Written as DNA, the CDR3 is TGTGCCAGCACTCCAGTAGCCAAAAACATTCAGTACTTC. This codes for CASTPVAKNIQYF.

This clonotype was counted many times. The rearrangement links TRBV6-2 or TRBV6-3 to TRBJ2-2; D perhaps matches TRBD2 (6 bases). Germline values: CDR1 MNHEY, CDR2 SVGEGT. The V end was cut by 7 bases, the J end by 6 bases, with 18 bases between. The CDR3 is 15 residues long. CDR3 in DNA: TGTGCCAGCACTAGACTAGTTGTCGGTTCCGGGGAGCTGTTTTTT. Its protein is CASTRLVVGSGELFF.

This clonotype came up many times. The V gene is TRBV24-1, the J gene TRBJ2-7, with TRBD2 matching over 7 bases. Germline values: CDR1 KGHDR, CDR2 SFDVKD. This CDR3 has 14 residues. After removal of 12 bases from V and 7 bases from J, the junction contained 17 bases not matched to a gene. The CDR3 loop reads CAPTRGGRLGEQYF. The DNA for the CDR3 is TGTGCCCCCACGAGGGGCGGGAGACTTGGGGAGCAGTACTTC.

This clonotype was picked up many times. For the CDR3, the DNA is TGTGCCAGCAGTTCGCCGGGACAGGGGGAAGTAAAGACCCAGTACTTC. It specifies CASSSPGQGEVKTQYF. The gene calls are TRBV28 and TRBJ2-5, with TRBD1 matching 11 bases. Germline V gives CDR1 MDHEN, CDR2 SYDVKM. This CDR3 contains 16 residues. V was clipped by 4 bases and J by 6 bases; unmatched bases: 10.

Many counts were recorded for this clonotype. The rearrangement joins TRBV28 to TRBJ2-7; a weak D match, TRBD1 (7 bases). Trimming removed 5 bases at V and 5 bases at J, with 16 bases between. This CDR3 is built from 14 residues. Germline V gene lookup returns CDR1 MDHEN and CDR2 SYDVKM. The CDR3 coding sequence is TGTGCCAGCAGTCTAGGAGGGGGCGGAGACGAGCAGTACTTC. It codes for CASSLGGGGDEQYF.

This clonotype was seen many times. The rearrangement uses TRBV28 and TRBJ2-5, with D uncertain. The germline gives CDR1 MDHEN, CDR2 SYDVKM. The CDR3 loop spans 12 amino acids. Trimming removed 3 bases at V and 5 bases at J, with 7 bases between. This CDR3 is CASSLSRETQYF. The DNA for the CDR3 is TGTGCCAGCAGTTTGTCCAGGGAGACCCAGTACTTC. Using reference TRBV28 and TRBJ2-5 for the parts outside the CDR3, the full variable domain is DVKVTQSSRYLVKRTGEKVFLECVQDMDHENMFWYRQDPGLGLRLIYFSYDVKMKEKGDIPEGYSVSREKKERFSLILESASTNQTSMYLCASSLSRETQYFGPGTRLLVL.